The rows below give T cell receptor beta chains drawn from one sample of a study of T-cell reconstitution after alpha-beta-depleted transplantation in children. TCRdb re-called the PCR reads with MiXCR, one entry per CDR3 protein. Altogether around 380,000 distinct CDR3 sequences are present, about 11% being singletons, with the ten largest covering 4.5% to 6%. The material sequenced was PBMCs from the stem cell graft donor, taken from the stem cell graft. These receptors all stem from a human donor who donated a stem cell graft to a child with acute myeloid leukemia. Each CDR3 is given without its conserved first and last residue. The order of the fields is V gene, CDR3 protein.

TRBV7-9,ASSLTRAGGYT
TRBV20-1,SAREDRLGTEAF
TRBV20-1,SASPGGDEQF
TRBV20-1,SAYPGLVPYSNQPQH
TRBV6-1,ASSEGEGGQPQH
TRBV6-5,ASSYSSGESSYNEQF
TRBV12-3/TRBV12-4,ASSQGTGGTGELF
TRBV7-6,ASSLSRASEQF
TRBV7-9,ASSSSGTYEQY
TRBV29-1,SVEAARGHTDTQY
TRBV5-1,ASRLGNEQF
TRBV9,ASSPNGGGYEQY
TRBV10-3,AIRDHSVTGELF
TRBV7-3,ASSKGPNNEQF
TRBV29-1,SVFRQEQF
TRBV6-1,ASSVGTLDYEQY
TRBV5-1,ASSLGLTGSEHGYT
TRBV29-1,SVALLTNTGELF
TRBV5-1,ASSSGAVNTGELF
TRBV9,ASSVVGDYTDTQY
TRBV20-1,SARAFPGLAGGINEQF
TRBV10-3,AIGTPQETQY
TRBV20-1,SATPGGLAGVPDTQY
TRBV7-9,ASSLPSGGSNEQF
TRBV11-2,ASSRVSQGPDQF
TRBV9,ASSVRAGAYSGANVLT
TRBV6-6,ASSYMEGDEQY
TRBV11-2,ASSLSGRQY
TRBV24-1,ATSAGRSQPQH
TRBV11-2,ASSLEGTSGFYEQF
TRBV5-1,ASSLGLAGGTGETQY
TRBV6-5,ASRYSLGVNTEAF
TRBV20-1,SARVASGAGEQF
TRBV7-3,ASSLRTSGQETQY
TRBV25-1,ASSDRGGNTIY
TRBV7-9,ASSLRRGGVADTQY
TRBV29-1,SVERENTGELF
TRBV3-1,ASSASLNTEAF
TRBV11-2,ASSLGTGGALTNEKLF
TRBV6-5,ASSYSTGPGGELF
TRBV20-1,SASPIGETQY
TRBV11-2,ASSFLAPGLANTGELF
TRBV11-2,ASSQHRGIAGGRRETQY
TRBV30,AWRGAWGGPYNEQF
TRBV7-7,ASSFDRGSEAF